These 31 T cell receptor beta chains came from one sample sequenced in a study of cytomegalovirus exposure and HLA in healthy donors (dated by TCRdb to 2017 to 2019). The protocol used for the library was the immunoSEQ multiplex PCR assay. For the multiplex PCR, a mixture combining 60 forward primers for TCR Vbeta segments and 13 reverse primers for TCR Jbeta segments was used. Not all clones reach the TCRdb copy of this immuneACCESS table, which keeps in-frame sequences only. Checked studies attribute under half of the gap to unresolved V genes and leave the rest unexplained. A total of roughly 110,000 clones appear in this sample, under 80% of them only once. The ten largest clonotypes hold 14% of the sample. The sample taken for sequencing was PBMCs. The receptor source for this set is a woman aged 40-49 years in good health and CMV-seropositive.

This clone is a singleton in its sample. The rearrangement links TRBV4-3 to TRBJ2-7; D is undetermined. Germline CDR1 reads LGHNA; CDR2 reads YSLEER. CDR3 length: 15 residues. Trimming removed 0 bases at V and 2 bases at J, with 11 bases between. CDR3 sequence reads: CASSQDRGFPYEQYF. As DNA, the CDR3 is TGCGCCAGCAGCCAAGACAGAGGCTTCCCCTACGAGCAGTACTTC.

The rearrangement uses TRBV4-2 and TRBJ1-1; 7 bases line up with TRBD1. The junction had 4 bases not matched to a gene; V was cut back by 4 bases and J by 2 bases. The length of the CDR3 is 14 residues. The germline V gene encodes CDR1 LGHNA and CDR2 YNFKEQ. CDR3 sequence (DNA): TGTGCCAGCAGCCCGGGACAGCGAAACACTGAAGCTTTCTTT. This translates into CASSPGQRNTEAFF.

The chain joins TRBV5-1 to TRBJ1-1, with 12 bases matching TRBD1. The ends lost 4 bases at V and 3 bases at J; junction bases unmatched: 10. Looked up from germline, CDR1 is SGHRS and CDR2 is YFSETQ. The CDR3 sequence is 17 residues long. CDR3: CASSLNPGTGGYTEAFF. As DNA, the CDR3 is TGCGCCAGCAGCCTCAACCCCGGGACAGGGGGCTACACTGAAGCTTTCTTT. The whole variable domain, filled in from reference TRBV5-1 and TRBJ1-1, reads KAGVTQTPRYLIKTRGQQVTLSCSPISGHRSVSWYQQTPGQGLQFLFEYFSETQRNKGNFPGRFSGRQFSNSRSEMNVSTLELGDSALYLCASSLNPGTGGYTEAFFGQGTRLTVV.

Judged by abundance, this clone is medium-sized (0.01 to 0.1%). The rearrangement uses TRBV4-2 and TRBJ2-7; the match to TRBD1 covers 7 bases. Germline CDR1 is LGHNA and CDR2 is YNFKEQ. This CDR3 contains 16 residues. V trimming: 3 bases; J trimming: 1 base; junction bases outside the gene matches: 9. CDR3 nucleotide sequence: TGTGCCAGCAGCCAGGGAGTCGGGGACAGTTCCTACGAGCAGTACTTC. Its translation is CASSQGVGDSSYEQYF.

The chain couples TRBV10-3 to TRBJ1-4; TRBD1 might be the D (5 bases). Trimming removed 8 bases from V and 2 bases from J, with 12 bases in between. Germline values: CDR1 ENHRY, CDR2 SYGVKD. The CDR3 runs 14 residues. The CDR3 DNA follows: TGTGCCATCTCCGACAGAGAGACTAATGAAAAACTGTTTTTT. Amino acids: CAISDRETNEKLFF.

The chain combines TRBV10-2 with TRBJ2-5; a possible D gene is TRBD1 (6 bases). Germline assignment: CDR1 WSHSY and CDR2 SAAADI. V was clipped by 8 bases and J by 3 bases, with 16 bases between them. The CDR3 covers 14 residues. The CDR3 DNA is TGCGCCAGCTTACCGTCGAACAGGGAAGAGACCCAGTACTTC. Translating gives CASLPSNREETQYF.

V is TRBV9 and J is TRBJ2-7; the D is unclear. This CDR3 is built from 13 residues. V dropped 4 bases and J dropped 3 bases, with 11 bases sitting between them. The germline V gene has CDR1 SGDLS and CDR2 YYNGEE. This CDR3 reads CASSPETGYEQYF. For the CDR3, the DNA is TGTGCCAGCAGCCCCGAGACTGGCTACGAGCAGTACTTC.

The V gene is TRBV2, the J gene TRBJ1-2; D gene uncertain. From germline, CDR1 is SNHLY and CDR2 FYNNEI. Trimming removed 5 bases from V and 1 base from J, with 14 bases in between. The CDR3 is 15 residues long. The CDR3 sequence is CASSSLRGLNYGYTF. The DNA for the CDR3 is TGTGCCAGCAGTTCCCTACGCGGCCTTAACTATGGCTACACCTTC.

V gene TRBV9 combines with J gene TRBJ1-3; D gene ambiguous. This CDR3 region has 13 residues. V lost 3 bases and J 1 base, leaving 5 bases between the germline ends. Germline V gene sequence: CDR1 SGDLS, CDR2 YYNGEE. CDR3 amino acids: CASSGSSGNTIYF. DNA of the CDR3: TGTGCCAGCAGCGGTTCATCTGGAAACACCATATATTTT.

The chain joins TRBV15 to TRBJ1-3; D is ambiguous. The CDR3 contains 15 residues. In germline, CDR1 is LNHNV, CDR2 YYDKDF (reference sequence). Trimming pared 3 bases from V and 0 bases from J, leaving 9 bases between. Written as DNA, the CDR3 is TGTGCCACCAGCAGTGAACATACCTCTGGAAACACCATATATTTT. The encoded protein is CATSSEHTSGNTIYF.

V usage is TRBV7-9 and J usage is TRBJ2-1, with 10 bases matching TRBD2. Germline V CDR1 and CDR2: SEHNR, FQNEAQ (reference sequence). This CDR3 is built from 16 residues. Unmatched junction bases numbered 9, after V lost 0 bases and J lost 10 bases. The CDR3, as DNA: TGTGCCAGCAGCTTAGCGAGGACTAGCGGTTTCAACGAGCAGTTCTTC. The encoded protein is CASSLARTSGFNEQFF. Looking up the rest from reference TRBV7-9 and TRBJ2-1 gives the full variable domain: DTGVSQNPRHKITKRGQNVTFRCDPISEHNRLYWYRQTLGQGPEFLTYFQNEAQLEKSRLLSDRFSAERPKGSFSTLEIQRTEQGDSAMYLCASSLARTSGFNEQFFGPGTRLTVL.

The V call is TRBV2, the J call TRBJ2-7; TRBD1 is a possible D gene (6 bases). Germline lookup yields CDR1 SNHLY and CDR2 FYNNEI. The V end lost 2 bases, the J end lost 3 bases, and 11 bases lay between the germline ends. The CDR3 has 14 residues. In DNA, the CDR3 is TGTGCCAGCAGTGAACAGGGGAAGGGCTACGAGCAGTACTTC. Protein product: CASSEQGKGYEQYF.

This clone occurred once. The rearrangement uses TRBV19 and TRBJ1-2; possible D gene TRBD1, 5 bases. V was clipped by 10 bases and J by 4 bases, with 25 bases between them. The CDR3 has 16 residues. Germline CDR1 is LNHDA and CDR2 is SQIVND (reference sequence). CDR3 in amino acids: CATYNDRTSSFYGYTF. The CDR3 nucleotides read TGTGCCACCTACAATGACAGAACCAGCTCTTTCTATGGCTACACCTTC.

The rearrangement links TRBV30 to TRBJ2-3; maybe TRBD1 (6 bases). V was cut by 2 bases and J by 2 bases, with 8 bases left in between. This CDR3 has 13 residues. Germline CDR1 and CDR2: GTSNPN and SVGIG (reference sequence). Here the CDR3 reads CAWSRQATDTQYF. In DNA, the CDR3 is TGTGCCTGGAGTAGACAGGCCACAGATACGCAGTATTTT.

The rearrangement links TRBV10-3 to TRBJ2-3; 7 nucleotides line up with TRBD2. Germline values: CDR1 ENHRY, CDR2 SYGVKD. J was trimmed by 0 bases and V by 3 bases; bases with no gene match: 3. This CDR3 is 15 amino acids long. The CDR3 DNA reads TGTGCCATCAGTGACTTCGGGGGGAGCACAGATACGCAGTATTTT. This codes for CAISDFGGSTDTQYF.

V gene TRBV10-3 combines with J gene TRBJ2-1; the match to TRBD2 covers 15 bases. In germline, CDR1 is ENHRY, CDR2 SYGVKD. The junction had 4 bases not matched to a gene; V was cut back by 6 bases and J by 1 base. The CDR3 has 17 residues. CDR3 protein: CAISAGLAGGSYNEQFF. CDR3 coding DNA: TGTGCCATCAGCGCGGGACTAGCGGGGGGTTCCTACAATGAGCAGTTCTTC.

The chain has TRBV4-1 and TRBJ1-4; 7 bases match TRBD1. CDR1 is MGHRA and CDR2 is YSYEKL in the germline V gene. The CDR3 covers 11 residues. Trimming cost V 5 bases and J 12 bases; bases outside gene matches: 3. The CDR3 loop reads CASSGGQELFF. The CDR3 nucleotides read TGCGCCAGCAGCGGAGGACAGGAACTGTTTTTT.

The J gene is TRBJ1-6, the V gene TRBV5-1; 7 bases agree with TRBD1. The germline V gene encodes CDR1 SGHRS and CDR2 YFSETQ. Trimming took 0 bases from V and 9 from J; bases not matched to a gene: 6. CDR3 length: 15 amino acids. The CDR3 loop is CASSLEGQQSSPLHF. Here the CDR3 DNA reads TGCGCCAGCAGCTTGGAGGGACAGCAGAGTTCACCCCTCCACTTT.

In its sample, this clone was seen a few times. The V call is TRBV5-1, the J call TRBJ2-1; TRBD1 matches at 7 bases. Losses at the gene ends were 3 bases for V and 7 bases for J; bases not matched to a gene: 1. The CDR3 consists of 12 residues. Germline-derived CDR1 and CDR2 are SGHRS and YFSETQ. In DNA form, the CDR3 reads TGCGCCAGCAGCTCGACAGGGAATGAGCAGTTCTTC. Translated, it gives CASSSTGNEQFF.

The CDR3 spells CASSFPRGHSGDEQYF. DNA for the CDR3: TGTGCCAGCAGTTTCCCCCGGGGTCATAGCGGGGACGAGCAGTACTTC. The chain is built from TRBV27 and TRBJ2-7, with TRBD2 identical over 8 bases. V shed 3 bases and J 5 bases; nucleotides not matched to a gene: 12. Germline V gene sequence: CDR1 MNHEY, CDR2 SMNVEV (reference sequence). This CDR3 is 16 amino acids long.

This chain connects TRBV5-8 to TRBJ2-7, with a possible D match to TRBD1 (5 bases). The CDR3 sequence is 15 residues long. The ends were cut back, 3 bases at V and 4 bases at J, with 17 bases in the middle. Per germline, CDR1 SGHTS and CDR2 YDEGEE. CDR3: CASSSGDRDRYEQYF. In DNA, the CDR3 is TGTGCCAGCAGCTCGGGTGACAGAGATAGGTACGAGCAGTACTTC. The full variable domain, its missing parts supplied by reference TRBV5-8 and TRBJ2-7, is EAGVTQSPTHLIKTRGQQATLRCSPISGHTSVYWYQQALGLGLQFLLWYDEGEERNRGNFPPRFSGRQFPNYSSELNVNALELEDSALYLCASSSGDRDRYEQYFGPGTRLTVT.

The CDR3 region is CASSGWTGGVSNQPQHF. The CDR3 bases are TGCGCCAGCAGTGGGTGGACAGGGGGGGTTAGCAATCAGCCCCAGCATTTT. V is TRBV10-1 and J is TRBJ1-5; 10 bases match TRBD1. The germline CDR1 and CDR2 sequences are WNHNN and SYGVQD (reference sequence). Losses at the gene ends were 4 bases for V and 0 bases for J; bases not matched to a gene: 6. The CDR3 covers 17 residues.

J is TRBJ2-1 and V is TRBV27; D remains ambiguous. Per the germline V gene, CDR1 is MNHEY and CDR2 is SMNVEV (reference sequence). The CDR3 covers 15 residues. V was trimmed by 8 bases and J by 7 bases, leaving 21 bases between them. This CDR3 reads CASRNSLFFTNEQFF. The CDR3 DNA reads TGTGCCAGCCGAAACAGTTTGTTTTTCACGAATGAGCAGTTCTTC.

The chain's CDR3 is CASSPEGQAYNEQFF. The DNA of the CDR3 is TGCGCCAGCAGCCCGGAGGGGCAGGCTTACAATGAGCAGTTCTTC. This chain links TRBV5-1 with TRBJ2-1; D may be TRBD2 (6 bases). The CDR3 spans 15 residues. Germline-derived CDR1 and CDR2 are SGHRS and YFSETQ. V lost 4 bases to trimming and J lost 4 bases, with 15 bases between them.

This chain links TRBV27 with TRBJ1-2; possible D gene TRBD1, 5 bases. Germline CDR1 MNHEY, CDR2 SMNVEV (reference sequence). Trimming took off 6 bases at V and 3 bases at J, with 20 bases between the two ends. The CDR3 has 16 amino acids. The CDR3 here is CASSLNRLPNDYGYTF. The DNA for the CDR3 is TGTGCCAGCAGCCTGAACAGGCTGCCCAACGACTATGGCTACACCTTC.

This clone was counted once. The genes are TRBV5-1 and TRBJ1-1; 7 positions agree with TRBD1. Germline V lookup: CDR1 SGHRS, CDR2 YFSETQ. The V and J ends lost 3 bases and 4 bases, in that order; junction bases with no gene match: 3. The CDR3 totals 13 residues. CDR3 residues: CASSSAGGTEAFF. The CDR3 DNA reads as TGCGCCAGCAGCTCCGCAGGGGGCACTGAAGCTTTCTTT.

This sequence joins TRBV30 and TRBJ1-2, with 9 bases matching TRBD1. The trim removed 5 bases at V and 7 bases at J, leaving 8 bases unmatched. Germline V gene data show CDR1 as GTSNPN and CDR2 as SVGIG (reference sequence). This CDR3 region has 13 residues. In DNA, the CDR3 is TGTGCCTGGGCCGGGACAGGGAGATTTGGCTACACCTTC. Translated: CAWAGTGRFGYTF.

This sequence joins TRBV5-1 and TRBJ2-6, with D possibly matching TRBD1 (6 bases). V lost 4 bases to trimming and J lost 2 bases, with 10 bases between them. CDR3 size: 15 residues. The V gene's germline CDR1 is SGHRS and CDR2 YFSETQ. CDR3 nucleotides: TGCGCCAGCAGCGTCAACAGGGCTGGGGCCAACGTCCTGACTTTC. Translating gives CASSVNRAGANVLTF.

The chain combines TRBV10-3 with TRBJ2-5, with 7 bases fitting TRBD1. The CDR3 is made up of 11 amino acids. V lost 10 bases, J lost 3 bases, and 2 bases stayed unmatched. Germline CDR1 reads ENHRY; CDR2 reads SYGVKD. The CDR3 loop reads CATGQEETQYF. CDR3 nucleotide sequence: TGTGCCACCGGACAGGAAGAGACCCAGTACTTC.

The rearrangement uses TRBV7-9 and TRBJ2-3; 7 nucleotides agree with TRBD2. Germline V gene lookup returns CDR1 SEHNR and CDR2 FQNEAQ (reference sequence). The CDR3 sequence is 16 residues long. The V gene end was trimmed by 3 bases and the J gene end by 2 bases; junction bases not matched to a gene: 8. CDR3 region: CASSFLGTTNTDTQYF. In DNA form, the CDR3 reads TGTGCCAGCAGCTTTCTGGGGACTACCAACACAGATACGCAGTATTTT.

This chain uses TRBV7-8 with TRBJ2-7; TRBD2 matches 11 bases. V lost 6 bases and J lost 0; bases outside the gene matches: 4. Germline V gives CDR1 SGHVS, CDR2 FQNEAQ. This CDR3 has 15 residues. The CDR3 DNA reads as TGTGCCAGCAGTCGTAGCGGGGGGGTCTCCTACGAGCAGTACTTC. Its translation: CASSRSGGVSYEQYF.